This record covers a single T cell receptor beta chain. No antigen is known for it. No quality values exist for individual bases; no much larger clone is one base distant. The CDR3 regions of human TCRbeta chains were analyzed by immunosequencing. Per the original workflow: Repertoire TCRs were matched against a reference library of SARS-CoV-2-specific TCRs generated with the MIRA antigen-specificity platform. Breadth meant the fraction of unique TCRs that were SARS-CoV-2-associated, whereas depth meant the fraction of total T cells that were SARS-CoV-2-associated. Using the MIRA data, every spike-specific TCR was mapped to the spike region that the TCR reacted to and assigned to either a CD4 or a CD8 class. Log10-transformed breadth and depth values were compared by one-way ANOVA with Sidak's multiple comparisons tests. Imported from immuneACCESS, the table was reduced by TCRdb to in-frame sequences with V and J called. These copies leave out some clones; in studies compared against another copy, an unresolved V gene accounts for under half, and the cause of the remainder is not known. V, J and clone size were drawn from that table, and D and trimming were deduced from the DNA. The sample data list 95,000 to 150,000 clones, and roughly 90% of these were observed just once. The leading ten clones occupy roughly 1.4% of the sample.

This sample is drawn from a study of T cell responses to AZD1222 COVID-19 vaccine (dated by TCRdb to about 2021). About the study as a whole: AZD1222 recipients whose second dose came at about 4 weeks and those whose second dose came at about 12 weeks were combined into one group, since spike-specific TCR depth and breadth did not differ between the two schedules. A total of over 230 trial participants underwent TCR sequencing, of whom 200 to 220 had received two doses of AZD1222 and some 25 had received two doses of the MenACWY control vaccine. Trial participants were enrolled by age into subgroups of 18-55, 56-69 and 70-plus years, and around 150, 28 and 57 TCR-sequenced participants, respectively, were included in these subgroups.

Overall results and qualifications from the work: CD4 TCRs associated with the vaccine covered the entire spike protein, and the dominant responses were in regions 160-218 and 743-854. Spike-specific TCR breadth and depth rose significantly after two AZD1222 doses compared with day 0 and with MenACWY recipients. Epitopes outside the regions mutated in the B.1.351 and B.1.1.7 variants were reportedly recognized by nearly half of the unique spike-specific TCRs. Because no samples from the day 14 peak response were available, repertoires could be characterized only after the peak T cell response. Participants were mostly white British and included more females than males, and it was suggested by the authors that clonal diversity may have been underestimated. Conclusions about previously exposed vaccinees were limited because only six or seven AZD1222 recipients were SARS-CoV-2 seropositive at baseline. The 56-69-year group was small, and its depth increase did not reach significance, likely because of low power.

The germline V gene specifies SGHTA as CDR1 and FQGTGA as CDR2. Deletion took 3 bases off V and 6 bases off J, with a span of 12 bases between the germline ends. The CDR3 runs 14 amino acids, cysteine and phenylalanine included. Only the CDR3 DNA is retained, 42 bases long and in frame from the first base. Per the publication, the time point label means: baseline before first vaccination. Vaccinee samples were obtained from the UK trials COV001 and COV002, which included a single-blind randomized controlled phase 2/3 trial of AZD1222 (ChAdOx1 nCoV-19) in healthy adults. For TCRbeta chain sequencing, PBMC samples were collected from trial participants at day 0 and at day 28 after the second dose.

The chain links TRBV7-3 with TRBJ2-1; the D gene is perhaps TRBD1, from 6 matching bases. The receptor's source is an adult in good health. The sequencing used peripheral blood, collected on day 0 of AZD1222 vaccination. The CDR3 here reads CASSLAGASNEQFF. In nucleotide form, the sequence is TGTGCCAGCAGCTTGGCAGGGGCGAGCAATGAGCAGTTCTTC.